This T cell receptor (beta chain) was identified in a study of blood T cell repertoires in COVID-19. Study-level background: COVID-19 samples from acute and convalescent phases originated in the United States, Italy and Spain.

About this clone itself: Other DNA sequences in the sample encode the same CDR3.

Trimming took 3 bases from V and 5 from J, leaving 10 bases between them. The CDR3 runs 13 residues. Germline V gene lookup returns CDR1 WNHNN and CDR2 SYGVQD (reference sequence). In the original workflow: Nucleated cell counts were estimated from reference gene primer amplification. The protocol was immunoSEQ multiplex PCR, while the TCRdb copy is restricted to in-frame clones and leaves out a portion. The D gene and trimming were derived from the DNA, and the V and J assignments and clone size from that table. The sample records around 230,000 clones, roughly nine tenths being singletons. Participant age was roughly 18 to 90 years, and participants resided in around 24 US areas.

This clonotype was sampled from a woman aged 25 to 39 with acute COVID-19. The rearrangement joins TRBV10-1 to TRBJ1-1; the D gene is possibly TRBD1 (6 bases). Sequences were obtained from PBMCs or T cells enriched from blood (not recorded which). CDR3 amino acids: CASSEGGGTEAFF. The CDR3 DNA reads TGCGCCAGCAGTGAAGGGGGTGGTACTGAAGCTTTCTTT.